This T cell receptor beta chain was sequenced in a study of cytomegalovirus exposure and HLA in healthy donors. Notes on the study in general: Some TCR beta chains (more than 150 of them) were listed as cytomegalovirus-associated. Most TCRs appeared rarely, but some public TCRs recurred in many donors. Available immune exposure information was restricted to CMV serostatus only.

The donors gave bone marrow, and they were healthy. As for this clone: What it binds is not known.

Germline V gene lookup returns CDR1 LNHDA and CDR2 SQIVND (reference sequence). The CDR3 has 14 residues. Trimming cost V 3 bases and J 2 bases, with 11 bases left between them. PCR used 60 Vbeta primers and 13 Jbeta primers. Sequencing used immunoSEQ multiplex PCR; TCRdb keeps in-frame clones, though not all of them. The sample holds fewer than 200,000 clones, 73% seen once. The origin of this receptor is a young woman in good health and CMV-seropositive. The chain joins TRBV19 to TRBJ2-7; weak D call: TRBD1 (5 bases). What was sequenced was PBMCs. The CDR3 sequence is CASSIVAGTYEQYF. CDR3 DNA: TGTGCCAGTAGTATTGTGGCAGGGACCTACGAGCAGTACTTC. The full variable domain, with the rest looked up from reference TRBV19 and TRBJ2-7, is DGGITQSPKYLFRKEGQNVTLSCEQNLNHDAMYWYRQDPGQGLRLIYYSQIVNDFQKGDIAEGYSVSREKKESFPLTVTSAQKNPTAFYLCASSIVAGTYEQYFGPGTRLTVT.